A single T cell receptor beta chain is shown here with its context. The target antigen is unknown. V lost 4 bases, J lost 0 bases, and 9 bases stayed unmatched. Per the germline V gene, CDR1 is MNHEY and CDR2 is SMNVEV (reference sequence). This CDR3 spans 17 amino acids. The sample is drawn from a study of cytomegalovirus exposure and HLA in healthy donors. Study findings and constraints: Presence/absence comparisons presumed near-even sequencing depth among donors. As was reported, the classifier diagnosed cytomegalovirus status with high specificity and sensitivity. Associated with cytomegalovirus, according to the listing, were some 180 TCR beta chains.

The PCR ran on 60 Vbeta and 13 Jbeta primers. Sequencing used immunoSEQ multiplex PCR; TCRdb keeps in-frame clones, though not all of them. The data hold over 130,000 clones, with around 82% observed a single time. The V call is TRBV27, the J call TRBJ2-1; 7 bases match TRBD1. The clonotype was recovered from a woman between 35 and 50 years old in good health and CMV-seropositive. Sequences were obtained from PBMCs. CDR3 sequence reads: CASSSSDRAGSYNEQFF. The DNA of the CDR3 is TGTGCCAGCAGTTCCTCCGACAGGGCAGGCTCCTACAATGAGCAGTTCTTC.